Sequencing of this T cell receptor beta chain was carried out in a study of control samples from healthy donors and cancer patients. Germline V gene data show CDR1 as LNHDA and CDR2 as SQIVND (reference sequence). The CDR3 contains 19 residues. Trimming pared 3 bases from V and 4 bases from J, leaving 27 bases between. Using immunoSEQ multiplex PCR, the repertoire was profiled, and TCRdb retains in-frame clones only, with some absent. The table includes some 130,000 clones, 80% to 95% detected once. The chain joins TRBV19 to TRBJ1-2; no clear D gene. This receptor was identified in a man aged 25-45 years in good health. Material: blood. The CDR3 DNA reads as TGTGCCAGTAGTATGCTCCTCTTACCACAGACGGGAAACCTCTATGGCTACACCTTC. This sequence encodes CASSMLLLPQTGNLYGYTF.